This TCR beta chain was observed in a study of PD-L1 blockade in urothelial cancer. Study-wide background: Prior chemotherapy regimens per patient numbered 0 to 3. Among blood samples, the median T cell count was some 150,000.

The method was immunoSEQ multiplex PCR; TCRdb's version includes in-frame clones alone and lacks a portion of them. Of tens of thousands of clones listed, roughly 82% are singletons. Study results and caveats: For durable-benefit patients, tumor-associated blood clones expanded more at 3 weeks.

Patients in the study were battling locally advanced or metastatic urothelial carcinoma. Turning to this clone: The antigen is unknown.

Unmatched junction bases numbered 7, after V lost 6 bases and J lost 5 bases. Germline lookup yields CDR1 MNHEY and CDR2 SMNVEV (reference sequence). This CDR3 contains 15 residues. This rearrangement joins TRBV27 to TRBJ1-1, with 12 bases matching TRBD1. The clonotype comes from a man aged 65 to 79 with urothelial cancer. The sequencing used PBMCs, collected around atezolizumab (anti-PD-L1) treatment. The CDR3 coding sequence is TGTGCCAGCAGGGGACAGGGGGCCCCGTTGACTGAAGCTTTCTTT. Translation gives CASRGQGAPLTEAFF.